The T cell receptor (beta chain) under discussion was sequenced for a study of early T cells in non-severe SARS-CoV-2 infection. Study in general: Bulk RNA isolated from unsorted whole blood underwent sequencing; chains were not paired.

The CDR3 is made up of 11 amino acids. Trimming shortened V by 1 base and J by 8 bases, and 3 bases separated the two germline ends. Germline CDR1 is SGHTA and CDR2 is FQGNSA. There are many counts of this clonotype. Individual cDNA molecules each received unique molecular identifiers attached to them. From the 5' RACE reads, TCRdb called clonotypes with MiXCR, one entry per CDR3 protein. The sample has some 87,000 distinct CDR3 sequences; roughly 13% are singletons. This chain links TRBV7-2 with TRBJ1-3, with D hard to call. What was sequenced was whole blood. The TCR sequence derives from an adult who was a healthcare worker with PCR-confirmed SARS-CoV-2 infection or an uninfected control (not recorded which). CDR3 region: CASSLGDTIYF. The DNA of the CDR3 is TGTGCCAGCAGCTTAGGGGACACCATATATTTT.